The next 8 T cell receptor beta chains were all read from a single sample in a study of blood T cell repertoires in COVID-19. The method was immunoSEQ multiplex PCR; TCRdb's version includes in-frame clones alone and lacks a portion of them. The data hold about 150,000 clones, with around 80% observed a single time. The sample consisted of peripheral blood. Receptors originate from a man aged 55 to 69 with active or convalescent COVID-19.

The V gene is TRBV6-2 or TRBV6-3, the J gene TRBJ2-3; 7 positions agree with TRBD1. The germline V gene encodes CDR1 MNHEY and CDR2 SVGEGT. This CDR3 spans 14 amino acids. J lost 3 bases, V lost 2 bases, and 2 bases had no gene match. This CDR3 reads CASSYDRVTDTQYF. In nucleotides, the CDR3 is TGTGCCAGCAGTTACGACAGGGTAACAGATACGCAGTATTTT.

The V gene is TRBV9, the J gene TRBJ1-4; D possibly corresponds to TRBD1 (5 bases). Germline V gene lookup returns CDR1 SGDLS and CDR2 YYNGEE. Trimming stripped 0 bases from V and 4 bases from J, with 7 bases between. This CDR3 has 14 residues. CDR3 residues: CASSVEGVNEKLFF. CDR3 nucleotides: TGTGCCAGCAGCGTAGAAGGGGTTAATGAAAAACTGTTTTTT. The full variable domain, completed using reference TRBV9 and TRBJ1-4, is DSGVTQTPKHLITATGQRVTLRCSPRSGDLSVYWYQQSLDQGLQFLIQYYNGEERAKGNILERFSAQQFPDLHSELNLSSLELGDSALYFCASSVEGVNEKLFFGSGTQLSVL.

This clone was seen more than once but under ten times. The chain recombines TRBV7-2 with TRBJ1-3, with no clear D. Germline CDR1 and CDR2: SGHTA and FQGNSA. CDR3 length equals 13 residues. Trimming removed 2 bases at V and 3 bases at J, with 5 bases between. The CDR3 here is CASSLTNGNTIYF. The DNA of the CDR3 is TGTGCCAGCAGCTTAACTAATGGAAACACCATATATTTT.

The V and J genes are TRBV3-1 (or the pseudogene TRBV3-2) and TRBJ2-5; a possible D gene is TRBD2 (5 bases). Germline V CDR1 and CDR2: LGHDT, YNNKEL (reference sequence). The V end lost 3 bases, the J end lost 5 bases, and 16 bases lay between the germline ends. The CDR3 consists of 15 residues. CDR3 amino acids: CASSHNLGRPETQYF. The CDR3 bases are TGTGCCAGCAGCCATAACCTAGGGAGACCGGAGACCCAGTACTTC.

Comments on this clone: A single base separates this from a much larger clone, so it may be a read error. Additional DNA sequences in this sample encode the identical CDR3. The V call is TRBV5-4, the J call TRBJ1-2; D is perhaps TRBD1 (6 bases). CDR1 SGHNT and CDR2 YYREEE come from the germline V gene (reference sequence). Trimming removed 5 bases from V and 1 base from J, with 9 bases in between. The CDR3 is made up of 13 amino acids. As DNA, the CDR3 is TGTGCCAGCAGTCCGGACAGTAACTATGGCTACACCTTC. Its translation: CASSPDSNYGYTF.

The J gene is TRBJ2-5, the V gene TRBV7-2; TRBD1 is a possible D gene (5 bases). The CDR3 spans 14 residues. The V and J ends lost 4 bases and 3 bases respectively, with 12 bases between them. From germline, CDR1 is SGHTA and CDR2 FQGNSA. CDR3 in amino acids: CASSSSGHKETQYF. The CDR3 DNA reads TGTGCCAGCAGCTCGTCCGGACATAAAGAGACCCAGTACTTC.

The chain has TRBV5-1 and TRBJ2-7, with D maybe TRBD1 (5 bases). Per the germline V gene, CDR1 is SGHRS and CDR2 is YFSETQ. This CDR3 region has 13 residues. The V end lost 0 bases, the J end lost 3 bases, and 7 bases lay between the germline ends. CDR3 nucleotide sequence: TGCGCCAGCAGCTTGGGACAGTTCTACGAGCAGTACTTC. It encodes CASSLGQFYEQYF.

The chain links TRBV7-8 to TRBJ2-1; weak D call: TRBD1 (6 bases). Germline V lookup: CDR1 SGHVS, CDR2 FQNEAQ. V was shortened by 0 bases and J by 0 bases, with 12 bases between the two germline ends. This CDR3 spans 17 amino acids. CDR3 DNA: TGTGCCAGCAGCTTAGCGGTGGGACAACTCTCCTACAATGAGCAGTTCTTC. As protein: CASSLAVGQLSYNEQFF.